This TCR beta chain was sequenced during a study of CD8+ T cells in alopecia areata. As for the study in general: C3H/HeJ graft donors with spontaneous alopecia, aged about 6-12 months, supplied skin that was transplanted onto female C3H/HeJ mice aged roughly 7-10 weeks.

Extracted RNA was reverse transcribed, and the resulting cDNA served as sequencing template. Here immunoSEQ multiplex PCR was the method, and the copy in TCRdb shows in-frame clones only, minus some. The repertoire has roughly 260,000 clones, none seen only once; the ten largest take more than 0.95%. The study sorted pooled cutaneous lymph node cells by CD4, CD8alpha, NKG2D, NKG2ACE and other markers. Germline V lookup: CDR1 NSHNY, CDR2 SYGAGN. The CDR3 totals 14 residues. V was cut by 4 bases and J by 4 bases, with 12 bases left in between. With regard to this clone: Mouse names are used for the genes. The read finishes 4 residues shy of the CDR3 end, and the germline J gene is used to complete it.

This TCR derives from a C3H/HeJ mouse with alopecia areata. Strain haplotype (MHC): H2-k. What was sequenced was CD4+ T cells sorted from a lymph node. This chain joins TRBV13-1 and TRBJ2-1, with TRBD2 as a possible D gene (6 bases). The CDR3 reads CASSITGSYAEQFF. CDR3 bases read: TGTGCCAGCAGTATAACTGGGAGTTATGCT.